This T cell receptor beta chain is from a study of neurological immune-mediated disorders. One entry per CDR3 protein results from TCRdb running MiXCR on the 5' RACE reads. The data hold over 35,000 distinct CDR3 sequences, with around 4.5% observed a single time. Of note for this clonotype: Sequence at one end of the junction differs from germline and may be a read error.

Sequenced: PBMCs. The sequence derives from a woman aged 55-70 years with multiple sclerosis.

The CDR3 sequence is CSARADRGNSPLNF. The CDR3 coding sequence is TGCAGTGCTAGAGCGGACAGGGGGAATTCACCCCTCAACTTT. J is TRBJ1-6 and V is TRBV20-1; 10 bases are shared with TRBD1. The CDR3 runs 14 residues. Germline assignment: CDR1 DFQATT and CDR2 SNEGSKA (reference sequence).